Presented here are 2 T cell receptor beta chains from one specimen sequenced in a study of T cells in women clearing cervical HPV infection. Profiling relied on immunoSEQ multiplex PCR, and the TCRdb table lists in-frame clones only, not all of them. The sample yields 25,000 to 30,000 clones, of which the top ten take up about 3%. Sequences were obtained from blood buffy coat. The source of these receptors is a woman aged 18-70 years with a cervical HPV16 infection that either progressed to CIN3+ or cleared (not recorded which).

Comment on this clone: The CDR3 end falls 3 residues outside the read, so it is completed with the germline J gene. The genes are TRBV20-1 and TRBJ2-1, with TRBD2 identical over 11 bases. The V gene's germline CDR1 is DFQATT and CDR2 SNEGSKA (reference sequence). V was clipped by 6 bases and J by 7 bases; unmatched bases: 8. The CDR3 spans 14 residues. This CDR3 reads CSAVAGGPGNEQFF. Partial CDR3 DNA: TGCAGTGCGGTAGCGGGAGGGCCGGGGAATGAG.

Worth noting for this clone: The sequence runs out 3 residues before the end of the CDR3; the remainder is reconstructed from the germline J gene. This rearrangement joins TRBV20-1 to TRBJ1-1, with D unresolved. The CDR3 covers 14 residues. Looked up from germline, CDR1 is DFQATT and CDR2 is SNEGSKA (reference sequence). V was shortened by 2 bases and J by 4 bases, with 14 bases between the two germline ends. Partial CDR3 DNA: TGCAGTGCTAGATCCGGGGAGTGGGCCACTGAA. Protein product: CSARSGEWATE. The CDR3 in full is CSARSGEWATEAFF.